A selection of T cell receptor beta chains follows, all from one sample in a study of cytomegalovirus exposure and HLA in healthy donors. Clones were read by immunoSEQ multiplex PCR, and TCRdb kept only the in-frame ones, dropping some. The sample has around 120,000 clones, about 81% seen once. The sequenced material came from PBMCs. Receptor source: a woman aged 40 to 55 in good health and CMV-seropositive. Both conserved end residues are trimmed from each CDR3. Size is stated for part of the rows, as once, few or many counts, or as a class when the clone is expanded.

>.|TRBV6-5
ASRRLDTQY
>.|TRBV5-1
ASSLRGGYNNSPLH
>.|TRBV4-1
ASSQFQAGQETQY
>.|TRBV11-2
ASSLAPKAGVHEQF
>.|TRBV12-2
ASRLTGQPNYGYT
>.|TRBV6-6
ASSYSVRVYGYT
>.|TRBV5-1
ASSQNSGTETQY
>.|TRBV5-1
ASSLGSGDNEQF
>.|TRBV15
ATSRALLQGRISGNTIY
>.|TRBV19
ASSKGGVNQPQH
>.|TRBV7-2
ASSLGRDGYT
>.|TRBV15
ATSPGELARNEQF
>.|TRBV28
ASSLGSATGAYEQY
>.|TRBV2
ASSEGHSSGEKLF
>.|TRBV5-1
ASSLRENTEAF
>.|TRBV25-1
ASSEYGRSTDTQY
>.|TRBV7-2
ASSLVEGVTGDYGYT
>.|TRBV30
AWSHGTSYNEQF
>.|TRBV5-1
ASSLRGGEAF
>.|TRBV28
ASGSTGSNTGELF
>once|TRBV19
ASSIVTLGGNQPQH
>.|TRBV6-1
ASQQLNTEAF
>.|TRBV19
ASSIGRQRYEQY
>.|TRBV5-1
ASSYDPGGNNEQF
>once|TRBV4-3
ASSQDLGGRTEAF
>.|TRBV5-5
ASSLGDRPSYEQY
>.|TRBV27
AGSLTGGGTEAF
>.|TRBV6-1
ASSGRQGHNQPQH